The next 28 T cell receptor beta chains were all read from a single sample in a study of T cells after yellow fever vaccination (dated by TCRdb to about 2019). Libraries were made using 5' RACE. The instrument given in TCRdb is Illumina HiSeq 2500. The raw public data were reprocessed by TCRdb itself: fastp quality trimming at Q25, MiXCR clonotype calling, in-frame beta chains only. CDR3 protein sequences are deduplicated, and each keeps its most common genes and DNA. For this sample there are around 600,000 distinct CDR3 sequences; approximately 13% appear just once. The top ten hold more than 13% of the sample. The treatment or condition label corresponds to: live attenuated yellow fever vaccine strain. Material: PBMCs, obtained on the day of the yellow fever booster vaccination. The receptors shown here come from a man between 25 and 39 years old who received the YFV17D yellow fever vaccine.

This clonotype was detected only a few times. The V and J genes are TRBV7-8 and TRBJ2-7; tentative D call: TRBD2 (5 bases). The CDR3 contains 13 residues. V shed 4 bases and J shed 7 bases, with 14 bases lying between them. Germline loops: CDR1 SGHVS, CDR2 FQNEAQ. As DNA, the CDR3 is TGTGCCAGCAGCTCGGGGATTGGAGGAGAGCAGTACTTC. Protein sequence: CASSSGIGGEQYF.

This clonotype was picked up a small number of times. The V gene is TRBV7-9, the J gene TRBJ2-3; D remains ambiguous. The V and J ends lost 1 base and 0 bases respectively, with 11 bases between them. Germline CDR1 reads SEHNR; CDR2 reads FQNEAQ (reference sequence). The length of the CDR3 is 16 residues. The CDR3 sequence: CASSLVRQPSTDTQYF. The CDR3, as DNA: TGTGCCAGCAGCTTAGTTCGCCAACCAAGCACAGATACGCAGTATTTT.

The gene calls are TRBV24-1 and TRBJ2-3; weak D call: TRBD2 (6 bases). This CDR3 contains 14 residues. Germline assignment: CDR1 KGHDR and CDR2 SFDVKD. V lost 5 bases and J 2 bases, leaving 10 bases between the germline ends. The CDR3 sequence is CATSVGGITDTQYF. The CDR3 nucleotides are TGTGCCACCAGTGTCGGCGGGATCACAGATACGCAGTATTTT.

This clonotype has only a few counts. This sequence joins TRBV5-1 and TRBJ2-3; no clear D gene. Germline V lookup: CDR1 SGHRS, CDR2 YFSETQ. The CDR3 contains 15 residues. With 4 bases removed from V and 2 bases from J, the gap between germline ends came to 14 bases. This CDR3 reads CASSLSNPPTDTQYF. In DNA form, the CDR3 reads TGCGCCAGCAGCCTATCAAACCCCCCCACAGATACGCAGTATTTT.

This clonotype was seen a few times. The genes are TRBV20-1 and TRBJ2-1; possibly TRBD2 for D (6 bases). The CDR3 runs 15 residues. V lost 3 bases and J lost 13, with 25 bases in between. Per the germline V gene, CDR1 is DFQATT and CDR2 is SNEGSKA (reference sequence). CDR3 amino acids: CSASPSGGALAEQFF. The CDR3 DNA reads TGCAGTGCTAGTCCGTCAGGAGGGGCCCTAGCAGAACAGTTCTTC.

To note about this clonotype: A single base separates this from a much larger clone, so it may be a read error. The rearrangement uses TRBV29-1 and TRBJ2-7; D is possibly TRBD2 (5 bases). The V and J ends lost 5 bases and 2 bases respectively, with 19 bases between them. The CDR3 is made up of 15 amino acids. Per the germline V gene, CDR1 is SQVTM and CDR2 is ANQGSEA. The CDR3 loop reads CSVTSPSPNTYEQYF. The CDR3 DNA reads TGCAGCGTTACTTCCCCTAGCCCAAATACCTACGAGCAGTACTTC.

In this sample, this clonotype turned up a few times. The chain combines TRBV19 with TRBJ1-2, with 7 bases fitting TRBD1. After removal of 5 bases from V and 8 bases from J, the junction contained 14 bases not matched to a gene. The CDR3 covers 15 residues. Germline CDR1 and CDR2: LNHDA and SQIVND (reference sequence). The CDR3, as DNA: TGTGCCAGTAGTCTAGGTGGAGGGGGCGCGCAGGGCTACACCTTC. Residues: CASSLGGGGAQGYTF.

This chain links TRBV7-2 with TRBJ2-1, with 11 bases fitting TRBD2. Trimming cost V 1 base and J 9 bases; bases outside gene matches: 5. The CDR3 contains 15 residues. The germline CDR1 and CDR2 sequences are SGHTA and FQGNSA. The CDR3 DNA is TGTGCCAGCAGCTTAGATAGCGGGAGGGTTGGTGAGCAGTTCTTC. Residues: CASSLDSGRVGEQFF.

The chain recombines TRBV4-1 with TRBJ2-2; 7 nucleotides match TRBD1. V lost 2 bases, J lost 5 bases, and 5 bases stayed unmatched. The CDR3 totals 15 residues. The germline CDR1 and CDR2 sequences are MGHRA and YSYEKL. This chain's CDR3 is CASSQRTGRTGELFF. CDR3 in DNA: TGCGCCAGCAGCCAAAGGACAGGCCGAACCGGGGAGCTGTTTTTT.

The chain is built from TRBV20-1 and TRBJ2-2, with 11 bases identical to TRBD1. J was trimmed by 3 bases and V by 5 bases; bases with no gene match: 2. Germline CDR1 DFQATT, CDR2 SNEGSKA (reference sequence). The CDR3 loop spans 14 amino acids. The CDR3 region is CSASGQGDTGELFF. In nucleotides, the CDR3 is TGCAGTGCTTCGGGACAGGGGGACACCGGGGAGCTGTTTTTT.

V usage is TRBV20-1 and J usage is TRBJ2-5; 11 bases match TRBD2. J was trimmed by 1 base and V by 7 bases; bases with no gene match: 5. The CDR3 has 14 amino acids. Germline V gives CDR1 DFQATT, CDR2 SNEGSKA (reference sequence). CDR3 nucleotide sequence: TGCAGTGGTACTAGCGGGAGCCCCCAAGAGACCCAGTACTTC. Translation gives CSGTSGSPQETQYF.

This clonotype was counted between two and nine times. This CDR3 is CASSYGPPMWSHEQYF. The CDR3 DNA reads as TGTGCCAGCAGTTACGGTCCGCCGATGTGGTCGCACGAGCAGTACTTC. This chain connects TRBV6-5 to TRBJ2-7; D unresolved. V was pared by 2 bases and J by 5 bases, with 19 bases between. Germline V CDR1 and CDR2: MNHEY, SVGAGI. CDR3 length: 16 residues.

Comment on this clonotype: The junction does not match germline at one end; this may be a read error. This sequence joins TRBV5-3 and TRBJ2-1, with 10 positions matching TRBD2. TRBV5-3 is an open reading frame, and its role is uncertain. The CDR3 loop spans 20 amino acids. The DNA of the CDR3 is TGTGCCATAAGCTCGGGATGGGAGCGGGAGGGCCTCCTCTCCTACAATGAGCAGTTCTTC. Translating it yields CAISSGWEREGLLSYNEQFF.

This clonotype was seen only a few times. This chain links TRBV15 with TRBJ2-1, with TRBD2 identical over 8 bases. The J segment lost 4 bases and the V segment lost 3 bases, leaving 8 bases of the junction unmatched. CDR1 and CDR2 from the germline V gene are LNHNV and YYDKDF (reference sequence). The CDR3 has 16 residues. This CDR3 reads CATSRGAGVRYNEQFF. The CDR3 coding sequence is TGTGCCACCAGCAGGGGAGCGGGAGTAAGGTACAATGAGCAGTTCTTC.

The CDR3 DNA follows: TGTGCCACCAGCGAGGGACAGGGGGTTAGAGAGACCCAGTACTTC. Amino acids: CATSEGQGVRETQYF. The chain recombines TRBV24-1 with TRBJ2-5, with 11 bases identical to TRBD1. The CDR3 totals 15 residues. Trimming took 7 bases from V and 4 from J; bases not matched to a gene: 7. Per germline, CDR1 KGHDR and CDR2 SFDVKD.

This clonotype was counted once. V usage is TRBV9 and J usage is TRBJ1-2; D unresolved. CDR3 length: 21 residues. V dropped 0 bases and J dropped 0 bases, with 27 bases sitting between them. Germline V gene data show CDR1 as SGDLS and CDR2 as YYNGEE. The chain's CDR3 is CASSVARDVRREPGTNYGYTF. The CDR3 DNA is TGTGCCAGCAGCGTAGCTAGGGATGTTCGTCGGGAGCCGGGGACTAACTATGGCTACACCTTC.

This chain joins TRBV11-2 and TRBJ2-4, with 11 bases aligning to TRBD2. From germline, CDR1 is SGHAT and CDR2 FQNNGV. This CDR3 contains 17 residues. With V trimmed by 0 bases and J by 6 bases, 7 bases remained unmatched. The CDR3 DNA sequence: TGTGCCAGCAGCTTAGACCTCCTAGCGGGGGGAGGAAACATTCAGTACTTC. This gives the protein CASSLDLLAGGGNIQYF.

This sequence joins TRBV20-1 and TRBJ2-1, with D tentatively TRBD2 (7 bases). Germline V lookup: CDR1 DFQATT, CDR2 SNEGSKA (reference sequence). This CDR3 contains 13 residues. Deletions cut 5 bases from V and 14 bases from J, with 22 bases between. The DNA for the CDR3 is TGCAGTGCTGGGGGGGGCGGGAGATCGGCGGAGTTCTTC. Protein: CSAGGGGRSAEFF.

This clonotype was picked up a small number of times. The chain joins TRBV10-3 to TRBJ2-5, with TRBD1 matching over 9 bases. The J segment lost 5 bases and the V segment lost 5 bases, leaving 12 bases of the junction unmatched. The CDR3 spans 16 residues. The germline V gene encodes CDR1 ENHRY and CDR2 SYGVKD. The DNA of the CDR3 is TGTGCCATCAGTAGCCCCCGGACAGGGGACTACGAGACCCAGTACTTC. Protein sequence: CAISSPRTGDYETQYF.

This clonotype has ten or more counts. The gene calls are TRBV6-2 or TRBV6-3 and TRBJ2-7, with 9 bases matching TRBD2. The germline CDR1 and CDR2 sequences are MNHEY and SVGEGT. Unmatched junction bases numbered 4, after V lost 2 bases and J lost 2 bases. There are 15 residues in the CDR3. DNA for the CDR3: TGTGCCAGCAGTTACGGTGCGGGAGGGACCTACGAGCAGTACTTC. As protein: CASSYGAGGTYEQYF.

The chain couples TRBV5-1 to TRBJ2-7; TRBD2 agrees at 7 bases. The CDR3 sequence is 16 residues long. From germline, CDR1 is SGHRS and CDR2 YFSETQ. V lost 4 bases to trimming and J lost 2 bases; unmatched junction nucleotides: 12. In nucleotides, the CDR3 is TGCGCCAGCAGCCCGACCCCCGGGACTACAACCTACGAGCAGTACTTC. Translation gives CASSPTPGTTTYEQYF. Full variable domain (outside the CDR3, taken from reference TRBV5-1 and TRBJ2-7): KAGVTQTPRYLIKTRGQQVTLSCSPISGHRSVSWYQQTPGQGLQFLFEYFSETQRNKGNFPGRFSGRQFSNSRSEMNVSTLELGDSALYLCASSPTPGTTTYEQYFGPGTRLTVT.

This chain links TRBV21-1 with TRBJ2-6; the D call of TRBD1 is as the table states it, not checked on the DNA. TRBV21-1 is noted as a pseudogene. The CDR3 spans 18 residues. CDR3 in amino acids: CASSCESGQGSGANVLTF. CDR3 bases: TGTGCCAGCAGCTGTGAATCGGGACAGGGGTCTGGGGCCAACGTCCTGACTTTC.

This clonotype was seen many times. V gene TRBV5-1 combines with J gene TRBJ2-7, with 8 bases aligning to TRBD1. CDR3 length: 15 amino acids. From germline, CDR1 is SGHRS and CDR2 YFSETQ. Trimming cost V 0 bases and J 6 bases; bases outside gene matches: 8. The CDR3 loop is CASSLDQGAIGEQYF. The CDR3 DNA sequence: TGCGCCAGCAGCTTGGATCAGGGGGCAATAGGCGAGCAGTACTTC.

The chain carries TRBV19 and TRBJ1-2; TRBD1 aligns across 8 bases. Germline CDR1 is LNHDA and CDR2 is SQIVND (reference sequence). CDR3 length: 16 amino acids. The junction had 5 bases not matched to a gene; V was cut back by 2 bases and J by 0 bases. The chain's CDR3 is CASSIPRTGPNYGYTF. Here the CDR3 DNA reads TGTGCCAGTAGTATACCCCGGACAGGGCCTAACTATGGCTACACCTTC.

This clonotype was counted at least ten times. V gene TRBV24-1 combines with J gene TRBJ2-3; D not resolved. Germline V gene data show CDR1 as KGHDR and CDR2 as SFDVKD. CDR3 length equals 14 residues. V gave up 4 bases and J gave up 4 bases, with 11 bases separating them. The CDR3 nucleotides are TGTGCCACCAGTGACCCGGGCGGCCCAGATACGCAGTATTTT. It encodes CATSDPGGPDTQYF.

The V call is TRBV13, the J call TRBJ1-1, with 8 nucleotides matching TRBD1. The CDR3 consists of 15 residues. Germline assignment: CDR1 PRHDT and CDR2 FYEKMQ (reference sequence). With 5 bases clipped from V and 6 bases from J, the junction kept 11 bases outside the gene matches. CDR3 amino acids: CASSLAGGRGSEAFF. Written as DNA, the CDR3 is TGTGCCAGCAGCCTAGCAGGGGGCAGGGGATCTGAAGCTTTCTTT. Full variable domain (rest looked up from reference TRBV13 and TRBJ1-1): AAGVIQSPRHLIKEKRETATLKCYPIPRHDTVYWYQQGPGQDPQFLISFYEKMQSDKGSIPDRFSAQQFSDYHSELNMSSLELGDSALYFCASSLAGGRGSEAFFGQGTRLTVV.

V gene TRBV7-9 combines with J gene TRBJ2-7; either TRBD1 or TRBD2 may fit D (5 bases each). Trimming cost V 5 bases and J 5 bases, with 13 bases left between them. The CDR3 contains 13 residues. CDR1 and CDR2 (germline): SEHNR, FQNEAQ (reference sequence). The CDR3: CASSPGPGNEQYF. The DNA for the CDR3 is TGTGCCAGCAGCCCGGGACCAGGTAACGAGCAGTACTTC.

This clonotype was observed a few times. The V and J genes are TRBV6-5 and TRBJ2-3; D is perhaps TRBD2 (5 bases). Germline V gene sequence: CDR1 MNHEY, CDR2 SVGAGI. Trimming removed 3 bases from V and 3 bases from J, with 10 bases in between. The CDR3 sequence is 14 residues long. As DNA, the CDR3 is TGTGCCAGCAGTTATGAGGGAGTAACAGATACGCAGTATTTT. Translation: CASSYEGVTDTQYF.